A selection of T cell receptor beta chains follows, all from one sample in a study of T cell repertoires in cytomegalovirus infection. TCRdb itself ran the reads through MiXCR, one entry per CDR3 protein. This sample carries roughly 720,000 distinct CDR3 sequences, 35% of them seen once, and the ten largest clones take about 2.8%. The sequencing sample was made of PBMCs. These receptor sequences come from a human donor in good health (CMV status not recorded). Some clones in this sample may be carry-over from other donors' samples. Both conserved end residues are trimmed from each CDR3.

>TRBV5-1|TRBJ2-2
ASRTVNTGELF
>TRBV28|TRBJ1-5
ASSFSQPQH
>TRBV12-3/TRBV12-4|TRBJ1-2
ASSIPGRGYGYT
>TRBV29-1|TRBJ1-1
SVRSGVFEAF
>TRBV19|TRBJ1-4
ASSIRQLNEKLF
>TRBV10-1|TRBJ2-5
ASSRTAGETQY
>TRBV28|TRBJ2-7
ASKNSGSSYEQY
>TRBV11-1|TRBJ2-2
ASSLRGRSTGELF
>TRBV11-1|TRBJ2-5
ASSLGHNFQETQY
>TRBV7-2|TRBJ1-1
ASSLTGTKNTEAF
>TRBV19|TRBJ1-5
ASSDDSAYQPQH
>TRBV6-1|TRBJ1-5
ASSDKGRNQPQH
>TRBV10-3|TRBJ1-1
AISFNAGAEAF
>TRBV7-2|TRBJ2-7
ASSLDRGRSSEQY
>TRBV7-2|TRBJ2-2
ASSLFRNTGELF
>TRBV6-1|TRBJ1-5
ASRTMGGSGGSNQPQH
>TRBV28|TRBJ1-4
ASSAAGGRGEKLF
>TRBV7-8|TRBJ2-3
ASALTRSTDTQY
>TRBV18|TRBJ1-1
ASSLPPGVRNTEAF
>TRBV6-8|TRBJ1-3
ASSDRRNTIY
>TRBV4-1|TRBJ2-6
ASSLGRGDVLT
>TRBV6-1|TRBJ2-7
ASSVPGLPYEQY
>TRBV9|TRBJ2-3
ASSVGSGRSGDTQY
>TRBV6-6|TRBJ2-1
ASSYGLVYNEQF
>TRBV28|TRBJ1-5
ASSNPNQPQH
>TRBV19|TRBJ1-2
ASRPDRGGHDGYT
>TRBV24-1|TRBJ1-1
ATSDPRQGDTEAF
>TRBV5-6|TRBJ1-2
ASSWSGTGQRYT
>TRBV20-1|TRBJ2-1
SARDLAGNYKEQF
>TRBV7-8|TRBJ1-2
ASRPGTGKDYGYT
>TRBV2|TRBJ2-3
ASSDSADTQY
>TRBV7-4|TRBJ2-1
ASSLNSGSLKF
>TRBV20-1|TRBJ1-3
SARSGGSGNTIY
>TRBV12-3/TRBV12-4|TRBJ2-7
ASSLAHNKGAY
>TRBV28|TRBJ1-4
ASQTQGRQEKLF
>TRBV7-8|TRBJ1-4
ASSLGTGSEKLF
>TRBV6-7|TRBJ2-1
ASSYHGLAGARNEQF
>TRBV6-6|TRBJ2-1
ASSAKTTVGGNEQF
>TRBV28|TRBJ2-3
ASISRPYTDTQY
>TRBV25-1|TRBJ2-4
ASSESQVAKNIQY
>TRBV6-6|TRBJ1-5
ASSSRDNRAYGNQPQH
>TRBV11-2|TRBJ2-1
ASKLAGSYNEQF
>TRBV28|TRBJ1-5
ASSLWGDRTNQPQH
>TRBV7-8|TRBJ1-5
ASSLGSATVNQPQH
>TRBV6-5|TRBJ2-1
ASSRDRWSNEQF